This entry lists 2 T cell receptor beta chains sequenced from one sample in a study of T-cell memory formation after mild COVID-19. TCRdb itself ran the 5' RACE reads through MiXCR, one entry per CDR3 protein. This table has hundreds of thousands of distinct CDR3 sequences, more than 15% appearing once. Sequencing input: PBMCs or a T cell subset sorted from them (not recorded which). The receptor set was obtained from an adult woman who had mild COVID-19 (a few samples of this study predate the infection). Cell type and time point are not known.

This clonotype occurred a few times. The chain carries TRBV19 and TRBJ2-5, with D possibly TRBD2 on 6 matching bases. Trimming removed 5 bases from V and 2 bases from J, with 15 bases in between. Germline-derived CDR1 and CDR2 are LNHDA and SQIVND (reference sequence). The CDR3 runs 15 residues. CDR3: CASSSRDSEQETQYF. The DNA for the CDR3 is TGTGCCAGTAGTTCCCGGGACTCCGAGCAAGAGACCCAGTACTTC.

This clonotype was detected a few times. The rearrangement links TRBV24-1 to TRBJ2-3; 7 positions match TRBD2. The germline V gene encodes CDR1 KGHDR and CDR2 SFDVKD. The CDR3 runs 14 residues. Trimming took 6 bases from V and 5 from J; bases not matched to a gene: 7. The CDR3 here is CATSREGRGDTQYF. Written as DNA, the CDR3 is TGTGCCACCAGTAGGGAGGGTCGGGGAGATACGCAGTATTTT.